One and the same sample provided the 18 T cell receptor beta chains below, sequenced in a study of shared clonotypes between healthy human individuals. This table comes from immunoSEQ multiplex PCR, and its TCRdb copy is limited to in-frame clones, with some not included. Among approximately 480,000 clones listed, about three quarters were seen once. The sequenced material came from PBMCs. The origin of the receptors is a middle-aged woman in good health. Some clones in this sample may be carry-over from other donors' samples.

The chain links TRBV9 to TRBJ2-3, with D hard to call. Per the germline V gene, CDR1 is SGDLS and CDR2 is YYNGEE. The CDR3 sequence is 16 residues long. V gave up 0 bases and J gave up 3 bases, with 14 bases separating them. The DNA of the CDR3 is TGTGCCAGCAGCGTAGGGACGAACCCGGTGACAGATACGCAGTATTTT. As protein: CASSVGTNPVTDTQYF.

The chain combines TRBV4-3 with TRBJ2-7, with 8 bases lining up with TRBD1. Germline V lookup: CDR1 LGHNA, CDR2 YSLEER. CDR3 length: 15 amino acids. Germline trimming cut 1 base from V and 0 bases from J; bases unmatched to any gene: 2. CDR3 nucleotides: TGCGCCAGCAGCCAAGGAGACAGGGGCTCCTACGAGCAGTACTTC. Translated: CASSQGDRGSYEQYF.

The chain is built from TRBV9 and TRBJ2-1; D gene ambiguous. The CDR3 runs to 14 residues. In germline, CDR1 is SGDLS, CDR2 YYNGEE. V lost 4 bases to trimming and J lost 6 bases, with 14 bases between them. The CDR3 here is CASSPMAASNEQFF. CDR3 sequence (DNA): TGTGCCAGCAGCCCCATGGCGGCCTCCAATGAGCAGTTCTTC. Full variable domain (outside the CDR3, taken from reference TRBV9 and TRBJ2-1): DSGVTQTPKHLITATGQRVTLRCSPRSGDLSVYWYQQSLDQGLQFLIQYYNGEERAKGNILERFSAQQFPDLHSELNLSSLELGDSALYFCASSPMAASNEQFFGPGTRLTVL.

This chain connects TRBV28 to TRBJ1-5; D gene unclear. The V end lost 6 bases, the J end lost 2 bases, and 8 bases lay between the germline ends. The CDR3 length is 13 residues. Germline loops: CDR1 MDHEN, CDR2 SYDVKM. This chain's CDR3 is CASSLVGNQPQHF. The CDR3 nucleotides are TGTGCCAGCAGCCTGGTGGGCAATCAGCCCCAGCATTTT. Using reference TRBV28 and TRBJ1-5 for the parts outside the CDR3, the full variable domain is DVKVTQSSRYLVKRTGEKVFLECVQDMDHENMFWYRQDPGLGLRLIYFSYDVKMKEKGDIPEGYSVSREKKERFSLILESASTNQTSMYLCASSLVGNQPQHFGDGTRLSIL.

The sample holds one count of this clone. V usage is TRBV10-3 and J usage is TRBJ1-4; D remains unclear. V lost 3 bases and J 5 bases, leaving 7 bases between the germline ends. The CDR3 loop spans 13 amino acids. Germline V gives CDR1 ENHRY, CDR2 SYGVKD. In nucleotides, the CDR3 is TGTGCCATCAGTGACAGGACGAATGAAAAACTGTTTTTT. Translation: CAISDRTNEKLFF.

The chain employs TRBV28 and TRBJ1-3; D not resolved. Germline CDR1 and CDR2: MDHEN and SYDVKM. V was clipped by 7 bases and J by 0 bases, with 4 bases between them. The CDR3 sequence is 12 residues long. CDR3 sequence (DNA): TGTGCCAGCACCGACTCTGGAAACACCATATATTTT. It is translated as CASTDSGNTIYF.

The rearrangement links TRBV2 to TRBJ2-7, with D perhaps matching TRBD1 (5 bases). This CDR3 spans 12 amino acids. The V gene's germline CDR1 is SNHLY and CDR2 FYNNEI. Deletions cut 6 bases from V and 6 bases from J, with 12 bases between. The CDR3 DNA sequence: TGTGCCAGCAGACAGGATTCCACCGAGCAGTACTTC. The encoded protein is CASRQDSTEQYF.

This CDR3 is CAWKQNTIYF. The CDR3 nucleotides read TGTGCCTGGAAACAAAACACCATATATTTT. The chain carries TRBV30 and TRBJ1-3; D ambiguous. Germline-derived CDR1 and CDR2 are GTSNPN and SVGIG (reference sequence). Between the trimmed V and J ends, which lost 4 bases and 6 bases, there was a span of 4 bases. CDR3 length: 10 residues.

A word on this clone: At the DNA level, this CDR3 is encoded by other sequences in the same sample as well. The chain couples TRBV6-4 to TRBJ2-6; a possible D gene is TRBD2 (6 bases). Germline V gene lookup returns CDR1 MRHNA and CDR2 SNTAGT. The CDR3 covers 15 residues. V lost 3 bases to trimming and J lost 0 bases, with 6 bases between them. The CDR3 spells CASSEGGSGANVLTF. In DNA, the CDR3 is TGTGCCAGCAGTGAGGGGGGCTCTGGGGCCAACGTCCTGACTTTC.

This CDR3 reads CASSGRTAQPQHF. In nucleotides, the CDR3 is TGTGCCAGCAGCGGCCGGACGGCACAGCCCCAGCATTTT. This chain connects TRBV2 to TRBJ1-5; D gene ambiguous. From germline, CDR1 is SNHLY and CDR2 FYNNEI. Trimming stripped 6 bases from V and 7 bases from J, with 13 bases between. The CDR3 extends over 13 amino acids.

This chain connects TRBV7-2 to TRBJ2-5, with no clear D. The germline V and J ends were trimmed by 3 bases and 1 base, with 12 bases remaining between them. CDR3 length: 15 amino acids. Germline loops: CDR1 SGHTA, CDR2 FQGNSA. DNA for the CDR3: TGTGCCAGCAGCTTCCGCCTACCGCCCCAAGAGACCCAGTACTTC. This gives the protein CASSFRLPPQETQYF.

V usage is TRBV6-1 and J usage is TRBJ1-2, with TRBD1 identical over 8 bases. The V and J ends lost 11 bases and 3 bases, in that order; junction bases with no gene match: 8. This CDR3 contains 13 residues. Germline CDR1 is MNHNS and CDR2 is SASEGT. CDR3 in amino acids: CAHQGQAHYGYTF. CDR3 DNA: TGTGCCCACCAGGGACAGGCTCACTATGGCTACACCTTC.

The rearrangement joins TRBV19 to TRBJ2-3; D is unresolved. Germline CDR1 LNHDA, CDR2 SQIVND (reference sequence). V was trimmed by 0 bases and J by 5 bases, leaving 18 bases between them. There are 17 residues in the CDR3. The CDR3, as DNA: TGTGCCAGTAGTATAGACCCCCCGGGCCGCGAGGTAGATACGCAGTATTTT. Its protein product is CASSIDPPGREVDTQYF.

The V and J genes are TRBV15 and TRBJ2-3, with 8 bases fitting TRBD2. This CDR3 is 16 amino acids long. Germline V gene data show CDR1 as LNHNV and CDR2 as YYDKDF (reference sequence). The V gene end was trimmed by 1 base and the J gene end by 6 bases; junction bases not matched to a gene: 9. This chain's CDR3 is CATSRVPSGFRDTQYF. The CDR3 DNA reads as TGTGCCACCAGCAGAGTTCCTAGCGGGTTCAGGGATACGCAGTATTTT. Filled out from reference TRBV15 and TRBJ2-3, the complete variable domain reads DAMVIQNPRYQVTQFGKPVTLSCSQTLNHNVMYWYQQKSSQAPKLLFHYYDKDFNNEADTPDNFQSRRPNTSFCFLDIRSPGLGDTAMYLCATSRVPSGFRDTQYFGPGTRLTVL.

The chain carries TRBV11-2 and TRBJ2-7, with TRBD1 identical over 8 bases. CDR3 length: 14 amino acids. The junction had 5 bases not matched to a gene; V was cut back by 1 base and J by 6 bases. CDR1 and CDR2 (germline): SGHAT, FQNNGV. The chain's CDR3 is CASSLVQGVLEQYF. The CDR3 coding sequence is TGTGCCAGCAGCTTAGTACAGGGGGTTCTCGAGCAGTACTTC.

The V call is TRBV6-5, the J call TRBJ2-3; 7 bases match TRBD2. The CDR3 extends over 15 amino acids. Germline V gene sequence: CDR1 MNHEY, CDR2 SVGAGI. The J segment lost 4 bases and the V segment lost 2 bases, leaving 6 bases of the junction unmatched. CDR3 residues: CASSYGGSRPDTQYF. The CDR3, as DNA: TGTGCCAGCAGTTACGGCGGGAGTCGTCCAGATACGCAGTATTTT.

This chain connects TRBV7-3 to TRBJ2-1, with 11 bases aligning to TRBD2. In germline, CDR1 is SGHTA, CDR2 FQGTGA. The junction had 9 bases not matched to a gene; V was cut back by 3 bases and J by 8 bases. The CDR3 has 16 amino acids. The CDR3 DNA reads as TGTGCCAGCAGCTTGGGTAGCGGGAGGGCCTGGGATGAGCAGTTCTTC. Protein product: CASSLGSGRAWDEQFF.

The table lists this clone with a few counts. This chain connects TRBV6-6 to TRBJ2-2; 8 bases fit TRBD1. Trimming removed 6 bases from V and 6 bases from J; junction bases left unmatched: 6. The length of the CDR3 is 14 residues. Germline V CDR1 and CDR2: MNHNY, SVGAGI (reference sequence). The CDR3 bases are TGTGCCAGCAGAAAGGACAGGGCCGCCGGGGAGCTGTTTTTT. Amino acids: CASRKDRAAGELFF.